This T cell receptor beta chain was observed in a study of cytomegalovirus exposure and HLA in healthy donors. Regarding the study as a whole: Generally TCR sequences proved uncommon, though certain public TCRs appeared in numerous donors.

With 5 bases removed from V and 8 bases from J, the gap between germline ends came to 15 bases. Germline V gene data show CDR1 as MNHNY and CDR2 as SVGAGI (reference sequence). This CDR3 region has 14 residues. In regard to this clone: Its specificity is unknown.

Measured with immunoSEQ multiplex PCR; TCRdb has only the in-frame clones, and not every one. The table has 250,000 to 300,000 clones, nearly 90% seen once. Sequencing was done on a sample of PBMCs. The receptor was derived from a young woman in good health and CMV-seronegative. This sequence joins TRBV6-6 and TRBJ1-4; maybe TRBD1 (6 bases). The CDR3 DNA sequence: TGTGCCAGCAGTCTGACAGGCGGCATAGAAAAACTGTTTTTT. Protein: CASSLTGGIEKLFF.